The 23 T cell receptor beta chains below were found in one sample sequenced in a study of a mutant IDH1 vaccine in newly diagnosed glioma. Time point specified: baseline, week 1 (first vaccination visit). The treatment here: pre-vaccination baseline after standard-of-care therapy. The assay was immunoSEQ multiplex PCR, and TCRdb's table has in-frame clones only and misses some. The sample has about 46,000 clones, around 86% seen once; the top ten hold around 2.4%. The sample consisted of PBMCs, taken from a glioma patient treated with radiotherapy, temozolomide or both. The receptor source for this set is a man aged 40-55 years with glioma.

This chain connects TRBV6-6 to TRBJ1-2, with 8 bases that match TRBD1. In germline, CDR1 is MNHNY, CDR2 SVGAGI (reference sequence). The V gene end was trimmed by 6 bases and the J gene end by 5 bases; junction bases not matched to a gene: 8. This CDR3 spans 14 amino acids. The CDR3: CASSPPGQAYGYTF. DNA for the CDR3: TGTGCCAGCAGCCCCCCGGGACAGGCATATGGCTACACCTTC.

This chain uses TRBV27 with TRBJ1-2, with TRBD1 matching over 8 bases. V shed 7 bases and J 4 bases; nucleotides not matched to a gene: 11. The CDR3 length is 15 residues. The germline CDR1 and CDR2 sequences are MNHEY and SMNVEV (reference sequence). This chain's CDR3 is CASTPLGQGSYGYTF. CDR3 DNA sequence: TGTGCCAGCACACCACTTGGACAGGGCAGCTATGGCTACACCTTC.

The V gene is TRBV27, the J gene TRBJ2-2, with D unresolved. Trimming left V 4 bases short and J 1 base short, with 7 bases between. CDR1 and CDR2 (germline): MNHEY, SMNVEV (reference sequence). The CDR3 is 14 amino acids. DNA for the CDR3: TGTGCCAGCAGTTATGCCGGGAACACCGGGGAGCTGTTTTTT. Translated: CASSYAGNTGELFF.

This chain uses TRBV13 with TRBJ1-1; 7 bases are a match to TRBD1. CDR1 is PRHDT, CDR2 FYEKMQ, per germline (reference sequence). Losses at the gene ends were 7 bases for V and 2 bases for J; bases not matched to a gene: 4. This CDR3 spans 13 amino acids. CDR3 loop: CASTNRGNTEAFF. CDR3 DNA sequence: TGTGCCAGCACCAACAGGGGTAACACTGAAGCTTTCTTT.

The CDR3 is CAISEGRGTDQPQHF. Written as DNA, the CDR3 is TGTGCCATCAGTGAAGGCAGGGGAACGGATCAGCCCCAGCATTTT. This chain uses TRBV10-3 with TRBJ1-5; D might be TRBD1 (6 bases). The germline V and J ends were trimmed by 3 bases and 5 bases, with 14 bases remaining between them. Germline V gene lookup returns CDR1 ENHRY and CDR2 SYGVKD. This CDR3 is built from 15 residues.

This clone was detected once. The CDR3 region has the DNA TGTGCCAGCTGGACCGGGGGCGAAATGAACACTGAAGCTTTCTTT. It is translated as CASWTGGEMNTEAFF. The chain employs TRBV27 and TRBJ1-1; possibly TRBD1 for D (6 bases). Trimming left V 8 bases short and J 0 bases short, with 16 bases between. Germline V gives CDR1 MNHEY, CDR2 SMNVEV (reference sequence). This CDR3 spans 15 amino acids.

This clone was found once. CDR3 amino acids: CSAGTGSEKLFF. CDR3 bases: TGCAGCGCCGGGACAGGGAGCGAAAAACTGTTTTTT. The genes are TRBV29-1 and TRBJ1-4; 9 bases agree with TRBD1. Trimming cost V 7 bases and J 8 bases; bases outside gene matches: 5. The CDR3 totals 12 residues. Per germline, CDR1 SQVTM and CDR2 ANQGSEA.

The count of this clone is one. In DNA, the CDR3 is TGTGCCAGCAGCGAAGCGTGGGAGAGGGACGGGTCCGGGGAGCTGTTTTTT. This codes for CASSEAWERDGSGELFF. The V and J genes are TRBV6-4 and TRBJ2-2; TRBD1 or TRBD2 may be the D gene (5 bases each). This CDR3 is 17 amino acids long. V lost 6 bases, J lost 6 bases, and 23 bases lay in between. The germline V gene encodes CDR1 MRHNA and CDR2 SNTAGT.

The chain carries TRBV19 and TRBJ1-3; D is unresolved. CDR3 size: 15 residues. V lost 9 bases and J 4 bases, leaving 19 bases between the germline ends. CDR1 and CDR2 from the germline V gene are LNHDA and SQIVND (reference sequence). In nucleotides, the CDR3 is TGTGCCAGCTATAAATCGGCAGCGTCCGGAAACACCATATATTTT. This gives the protein CASYKSAASGNTIYF.

This clone was counted once. The chain combines TRBV4-1 with TRBJ2-6; D not resolved. The CDR3 consists of 17 residues. The germline V and J ends were trimmed by 1 base and 2 bases, with 12 bases remaining between them. Germline lookup yields CDR1 MGHRA and CDR2 YSYEKL. CDR3 residues: CASSQVVIGTGANVLTF. The CDR3 DNA reads TGCGCCAGCAGCCAAGTGGTCATAGGGACTGGGGCCAACGTCCTGACTTTC.

The V call is TRBV27, the J call TRBJ1-2; 9 bases line up with TRBD1. The length of the CDR3 is 13 residues. Trimming at V came to 6 bases and at J to 2 bases, leaving 1 base not matched to a gene. CDR1 and CDR2 (germline): MNHEY, SMNVEV (reference sequence). The CDR3: CASRTGGNYGYTF. The CDR3 DNA reads as TGTGCCAGCAGGACAGGGGGAAACTATGGCTACACCTTC.

A remark on this clone: The junction shows a germline mismatch at one end, possibly a read error. This chain uses TRBV5-6 with TRBJ2-7; the D call may be TRBD1 or TRBD2 (5 bases each). This CDR3 comprises 10 residues. The germline gives CDR1 SGHDT, CDR2 YYEEEE. The CDR3 nucleotides are TGTGCCAGCAGCTGGGACCCCTGGGGCTTC. Its protein is CASSWDPWGF. The variable domain in full, with the rest retrieved from reference TRBV5-6 and TRBJ2-7, is DAGVTQSPTHLIKTRGQQVTLRCSPKSGHDTVSWYQQALGQGPQFIFQYYEEEERQRGNFPDRFSGHQFPNYSSELNVNALLLGDSALYLCASSWDPWGFGPGTRLTVT.

The V gene is TRBV6-1, the J gene TRBJ2-7, with 10 bases fitting TRBD2. Germline lookup yields CDR1 MNHNS and CDR2 SASEGT. With 4 bases clipped from V and 5 bases from J, the junction kept 11 bases outside the gene matches. The CDR3 sequence is 16 residues long. The CDR3 DNA follows: TGTGCCAGCAGTGGAGGTAATCTAGCGGGAGTAAACGAGCAGTACTTC. Its translation: CASSGGNLAGVNEQYF.

The chain uses TRBV27 and TRBJ2-3, with D maybe TRBD2 (5 bases). Trimming stripped 0 bases from V and 5 bases from J, with 12 bases between. Looked up from germline, CDR1 is MNHEY and CDR2 is SMNVEV (reference sequence). This CDR3 has 15 residues. CDR3 coding DNA: TGTGCCAGCAGTTTATCGGACTCAACCCAAGATACGCAGTATTTT. It specifies CASSLSDSTQDTQYF.

The table lists this clone with a few counts. The genes are TRBV7-6 and TRBJ2-5; 10 bases fit TRBD1. The CDR3 has 16 amino acids. Trimming took 4 bases from V and 4 from J; bases not matched to a gene: 9. Germline CDR1 SGHVS, CDR2 FNYEAQ. CDR3 DNA: TGTGCCAGCAGCTACCCGTCCGGGACAGGGGTAGAGACCCAGTACTTC. Protein: CASSYPSGTGVETQYF.

The sample holds one count of this clone. The chain joins TRBV5-4 to TRBJ2-5, with 8 bases matching TRBD2. Trimming removed 0 bases from V and 10 bases from J; junction bases left unmatched: 2. The CDR3 consists of 12 residues. Germline CDR1 and CDR2: SGHNT and YYREEE (reference sequence). The CDR3: CASSLDAGGQYF. As DNA, the CDR3 is TGTGCCAGCAGCTTGGACGCGGGGGGCCAGTACTTC. The full variable domain, completed using reference TRBV5-4 and TRBJ2-5, is ETGVTQSPTHLIKTRGQQVTLRCSSQSGHNTVSWYQQALGQGPQFIFQYYREEENGRGNFPPRFSGLQFPNYSSELNVNALELDDSALYLCASSLDAGGQYFGPGTRLLVL.

The chain combines TRBV2 with TRBJ2-1, with D possibly matching TRBD1 (6 bases). The CDR3 runs 16 residues. The V gene lost 5 bases and the J gene lost 3 bases, with 17 bases spanning the gap. From germline, CDR1 is SNHLY and CDR2 FYNNEI. CDR3 residues: CASSSPGTSNYNEQFF. In DNA form, the CDR3 reads TGTGCCAGCAGTTCCCCCGGGACATCTAACTACAATGAGCAGTTCTTC. Supplemented by reference TRBV2 and TRBJ2-1, the full variable domain reads EPEVTQTPSHQVTQMGQEVILRCVPISNHLYFYWYRQILGQKVEFLVSFYNNEISEKSEIFDDQFSVERPDGSNFTLKIRSTKLEDSAMYFCASSSPGTSNYNEQFFGPGTRLTVL.

V and J are TRBV11-2 and TRBJ1-2; 7 bases are a match to TRBD1. Per germline, CDR1 SGHAT and CDR2 FQNNGV. The CDR3 spans 15 residues. V gave up 1 base and J gave up 4 bases; unmatched junction bases: 6. In nucleotides, the CDR3 is TGTGCCAGCAGCTTAGCCCGGGGGACAGCCTATGGCTACACCTTC. Its translation is CASSLARGTAYGYTF. Complete variable domain (other parts from reference TRBV11-2 and TRBJ1-2): EAGVAQSPRYKIIEKRQSVAFWCNPISGHATLYWYQQILGQGPKLLIQFQNNGVVDDSQLPKDRFSAERLKGVDSTLKIQPAKLEDSAVYLCASSLARGTAYGYTFGSGTRLTVV.

The V gene is TRBV6-1, the J gene TRBJ2-5, with 13 bases aligning to TRBD2. Germline V CDR1 and CDR2: MNHNS, SASEGT. There are 16 residues in the CDR3. V shed 4 bases and J 7 bases; nucleotides not matched to a gene: 9. CDR3 nucleotide sequence: TGTGCCAGCAGTGCCGGACTAGCGGGGGCCGTGGGGACCCAGTACTTC. It translates to CASSAGLAGAVGTQYF.

CDR3 nucleotide sequence: TGCGCCAGCAGCCAAGAGGCGGACTCACTCTATGGCTACACCTTC. It is translated as CASSQEADSLYGYTF. This chain joins TRBV4-3 and TRBJ1-2; D unresolved. Per germline, CDR1 LGHNA and CDR2 YSLEER. Trimming pared 0 bases from V and 4 bases from J, leaving 12 bases between. The CDR3 is 15 residues long.

This rearrangement joins TRBV6-6 to TRBJ1-3, with 8 nucleotides matching TRBD1. Looked up from germline, CDR1 is MNHNY and CDR2 is SVGAGI (reference sequence). The CDR3 has 14 amino acids. Unmatched junction bases numbered 0, after V lost 5 bases and J lost 0 bases. The CDR3, as DNA: TGTGCCAGCAGTACAGGGGGCTCTGGAAACACCATATATTTT. This codes for CASSTGGSGNTIYF.

V gene TRBV7-9 combines with J gene TRBJ2-1; D is possibly TRBD1 or TRBD2 (5 bases each). CDR1 and CDR2 (germline): SEHNR, FQNEAQ (reference sequence). With 1 base removed from V and 8 bases from J, the gap between germline ends came to 24 bases. The CDR3 length is 18 residues. For the CDR3, the DNA is TGTGCCAGCAGCTTAGGAAGGCTGAGGGCCCAGGGAGAACATGAGCAGTTCTTC. Translated, it gives CASSLGRLRAQGEHEQFF. The full variable domain, its missing parts supplied by reference TRBV7-9 and TRBJ2-1, is DTGVSQNPRHKITKRGQNVTFRCDPISEHNRLYWYRQTLGQGPEFLTYFQNEAQLEKSRLLSDRFSAERPKGSFSTLEIQRTEQGDSAMYLCASSLGRLRAQGEHEQFFGPGTRLTVL.

A few counts support this clone. The chain recombines TRBV14 with TRBJ1-1; 7 bases line up with TRBD1. V gave up 4 bases and J gave up 10 bases; unmatched junction bases: 9. Germline V gene sequence: CDR1 SGHDN, CDR2 FVKESK. The CDR3 contains 13 residues. The CDR3 sequence: CASSPDRRSRAFF. CDR3 in DNA: TGTGCCAGCAGCCCGGACAGGCGGAGTCGAGCTTTCTTT.